The source of this T cell receptor (beta chain) is a study of identical twins. Only healthy Caucasians were enrolled as donors. A universal primer site was added by template switching, and unique molecular identifiers were carried by the cDNA. TCRdb analysed the 5' RACE reads with MiXCR anew, one entry per CDR3 protein. The table lists about 160,000 distinct CDR3 sequences, approximately 4% of them singletons. Germline-derived CDR1 and CDR2 are SGHVS and FNYEAQ. The ends were cut back, 1 base at V and 4 bases at J, with 13 bases in the middle. This CDR3 is 15 amino acids long. The rearrangement joins TRBV7-6 to TRBJ2-5, with D perhaps given as TRBD1 or TRBD2 (6 bases each). This TCR came from a man in his late teens or twenties in good health. The sequenced sample consisted of memory T cells sorted from blood. The DNA of the CDR3 is TGTGCCAGCAGCTTAGGAGGGGGGTCGTTAGAGACCCAGTACTTC. Translating gives CASSLGGGSLETQYF.